This TCR beta chain emerged from a study of identifying expanded T cells in peripheral blood. The study, taken as a whole, reports: Variance in clone template counts between roughly 2-week samples significantly increased with total template count across all healthy donors.

Germline lookup yields CDR1 SQVTM and CDR2 ANQGSEA. Germline trimming cut 5 bases from V and 4 bases from J; bases unmatched to any gene: 4. This CDR3 comprises 13 residues. Libraries were prepared by immunoSEQ multiplex PCR; TCRdb keeps only in-frame clonotypes and omits some of them. The sample lists around 82,000 clones; 65% to 85% were seen once. Healthy donors had no documented immune events, such as infections, while sampled. Remarks on this clone: Its antigen remains unknown.

Material: blood. This receptor was identified in a person aged 18 to 70 in good health. The chain employs TRBV29-1 and TRBJ2-5; the match to TRBD1 covers 10 bases. The CDR3 loop is CSVTGTGAETQYF. CDR3 nucleotide sequence: TGCAGCGTTACCGGGACAGGGGCAGAGACCCAGTACTTC.